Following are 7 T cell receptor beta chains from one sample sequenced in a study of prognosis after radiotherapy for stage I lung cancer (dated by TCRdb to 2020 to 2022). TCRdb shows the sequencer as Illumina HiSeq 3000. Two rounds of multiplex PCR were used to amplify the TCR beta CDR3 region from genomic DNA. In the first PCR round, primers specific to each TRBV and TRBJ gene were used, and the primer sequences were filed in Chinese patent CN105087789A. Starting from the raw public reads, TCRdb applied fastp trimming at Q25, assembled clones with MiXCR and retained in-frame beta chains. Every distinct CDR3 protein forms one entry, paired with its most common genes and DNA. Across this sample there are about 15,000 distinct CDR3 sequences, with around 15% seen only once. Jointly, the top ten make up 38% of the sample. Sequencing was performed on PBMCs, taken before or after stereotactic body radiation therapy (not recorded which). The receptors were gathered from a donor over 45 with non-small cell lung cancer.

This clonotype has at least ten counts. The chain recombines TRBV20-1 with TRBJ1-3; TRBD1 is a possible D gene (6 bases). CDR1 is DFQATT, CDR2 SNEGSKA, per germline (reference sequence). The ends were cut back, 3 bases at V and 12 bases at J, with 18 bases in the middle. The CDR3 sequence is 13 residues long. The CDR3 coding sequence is TGCAGTGCTAGGAGAGGGGGTATCGGGGACATATATTTT. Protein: CSARRGGIGDIYF.

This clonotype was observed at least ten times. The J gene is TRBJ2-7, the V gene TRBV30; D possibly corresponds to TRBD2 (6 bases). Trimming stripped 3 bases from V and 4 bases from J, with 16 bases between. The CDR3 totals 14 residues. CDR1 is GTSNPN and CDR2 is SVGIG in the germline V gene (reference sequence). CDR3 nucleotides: TGTGCCTGGAGCACATACGGGGGAGTTTACGAGCAGTACGTC. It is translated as CAWSTYGGVYEQYV.

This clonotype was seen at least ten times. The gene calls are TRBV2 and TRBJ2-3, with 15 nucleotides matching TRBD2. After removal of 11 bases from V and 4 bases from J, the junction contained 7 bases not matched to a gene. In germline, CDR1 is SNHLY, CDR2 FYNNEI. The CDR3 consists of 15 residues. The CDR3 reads CAGQRTSGRADTQYF. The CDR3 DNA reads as TGTGCCGGACAACGGACTAGCGGGAGGGCAGATACGCAGTATTTT. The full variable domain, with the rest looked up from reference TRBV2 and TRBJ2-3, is EPEVTQTPSHQVTQMGQEVILRCVPISNHLYFYWYRQILGQKVEFLVSFYNNEISEKSEIFDDQFSVERPDGSNFTLKIRSTKLEDSAMYFCAGQRTSGRADTQYFGPGTRLTVL.

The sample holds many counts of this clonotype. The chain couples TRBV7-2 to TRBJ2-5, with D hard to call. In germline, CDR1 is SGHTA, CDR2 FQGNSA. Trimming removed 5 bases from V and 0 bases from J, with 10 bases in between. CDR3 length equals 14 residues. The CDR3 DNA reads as TGTGCCAGCAGCCCCCCACAGTACCAAGAGACCCAGTACTTC. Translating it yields CASSPPQYQETQYF.

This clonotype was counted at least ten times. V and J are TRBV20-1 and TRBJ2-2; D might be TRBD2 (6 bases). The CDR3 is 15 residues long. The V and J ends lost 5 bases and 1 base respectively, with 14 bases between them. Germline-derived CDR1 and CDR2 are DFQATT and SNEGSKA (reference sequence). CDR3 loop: CSASLSGMNTGELFF. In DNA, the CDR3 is TGCAGTGCTTCTCTTAGCGGCATGAACACCGGGGAGCTGTTTTTT.

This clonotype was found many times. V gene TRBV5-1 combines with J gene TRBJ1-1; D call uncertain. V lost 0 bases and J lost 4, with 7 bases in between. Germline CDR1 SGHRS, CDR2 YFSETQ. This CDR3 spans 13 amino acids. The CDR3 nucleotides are TGCGCCAGCAGCTTGGGGTACGGCACTGAAGCTTTCTTT. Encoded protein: CASSLGYGTEAFF.

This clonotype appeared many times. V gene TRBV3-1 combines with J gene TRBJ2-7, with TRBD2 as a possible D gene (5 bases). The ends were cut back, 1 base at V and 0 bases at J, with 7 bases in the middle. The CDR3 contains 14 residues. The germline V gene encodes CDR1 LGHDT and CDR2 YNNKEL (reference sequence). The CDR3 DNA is TGTGCCAGCAGCCAAGGGACTGGCTCCTACGAGCAGTACTTC. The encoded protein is CASSQGTGSYEQYF.